The 14 T cell receptor beta chains in this list originate from one sample, sequenced in a study of T cell changes during pregnancy in multiple sclerosis. Data came from immunoSEQ multiplex PCR; TCRdb stores just in-frame clones and leaves some out. The table includes tens of thousands of clones, just over 90% detected once. The input for sequencing was peripheral blood, taken in the third trimester of pregnancy. The receptors come from a female donor with multiple sclerosis, enrolled in a pregnancy study.

This chain links TRBV19 with TRBJ1-6, with D possibly matching TRBD1 (6 bases). V gave up 5 bases and J gave up 0 bases, with 14 bases separating them. The CDR3 is 17 amino acids. Germline V gene sequence: CDR1 LNHDA, CDR2 SQIVND (reference sequence). CDR3 amino acids: CASSRGTPSSYNSPLHF. The CDR3 DNA follows: TGTGCCAGTAGTCGTGGGACACCGAGCTCCTATAATTCACCCCTCCACTTT.

The chain recombines TRBV6-5 with TRBJ2-5, with D possibly TRBD1 on 6 matching bases. TRBJ2-7 explains the end of the DNA better; the J call may be wrong. CDR3 length: 13 residues. Germline V CDR1 and CDR2: MNHEY, SVGAGI. The CDR3 nucleotides are TGTGCCAGCAGCCATGGACAGAACTACGAGCAGTACTTC. Encoded protein: CASSHGQNYEQYF.

The J gene is TRBJ1-5, the V gene TRBV19; unclear D gene. The length of the CDR3 is 15 residues. Germline V gene data show CDR1 as LNHDA and CDR2 as SQIVND (reference sequence). The ends were cut back, 3 bases at V and 2 bases at J, with 11 bases in the middle. The CDR3 reads CASSISSRGNQPQHF. The CDR3 DNA is TGTGCCAGTAGTATTTCCTCCCGGGGCAATCAGCCCCAGCATTTT.

The genes are TRBV6-6 and TRBJ1-5; 9 bases line up with TRBD1. Germline V gene sequence: CDR1 MNHNY, CDR2 SVGAGI (reference sequence). V was clipped by 6 bases and J by 0 bases; unmatched bases: 6. The CDR3 is 16 residues long. The CDR3 nucleotides read TGTGCCAGCAGGGACAGGGGCCCCTATAGCAATCAGCCCCAGCATTTT. The encoded protein is CASRDRGPYSNQPQHF.

This rearrangement joins TRBV7-3 to TRBJ2-5; maybe TRBD2 (5 bases). Germline CDR1 SGHTA, CDR2 FQGTGA. This CDR3 contains 15 residues. Trimming pared 1 base from V and 5 bases from J, leaving 14 bases between. The CDR3 spells CASSLNPDSVETQYF. Written as DNA, the CDR3 is TGTGCCAGCAGCTTAAATCCGGACTCGGTTGAGACCCAGTACTTC.

In its sample, this clone was seen a few times. The genes are TRBV12-5 and TRBJ1-5; D is unresolved. V lost 2 bases and J lost 4, with 6 bases in between. The CDR3 loop spans 13 amino acids. CDR1 is LGHNT, CDR2 FRNRAP, per germline. CDR3 coding DNA: TGTGCTAGTGGTTTGTCGTATAATCAGCCCCAGCATTTT. It yields the protein CASGLSYNQPQHF.

The chain links TRBV6-5 to TRBJ2-7, with TRBD1 as a possible D gene (5 bases). V gave up 0 bases and J gave up 2 bases, with 14 bases separating them. Germline CDR1 is MNHEY and CDR2 is SVGAGI. This CDR3 contains 16 residues. CDR3 sequence reads: CASSYSAGSLTYEQYF. The CDR3 bases are TGTGCCAGCAGTTACTCCGCAGGGTCACTAACCTACGAGCAGTACTTC.

Only one count was recorded for this clone. This chain connects TRBV7-2 to TRBJ2-7, with D unresolved. The CDR3 covers 15 residues. Looked up from germline, CDR1 is SGHTA and CDR2 is FQGNSA. V was pared by 7 bases and J by 3 bases, with 19 bases between. In DNA form, the CDR3 reads TGTGCCAGCACCCCCGGCAGGTCTCTTTTCTACGAGCAGTACTTC. Its protein is CASTPGRSLFYEQYF.

Only one count was recorded for this clone. The V gene is TRBV9, the J gene TRBJ2-1; TRBD1 might be the D (6 bases). The CDR3 has 16 residues. V dropped 6 bases and J dropped 4 bases, with 20 bases sitting between them. Germline CDR1 is SGDLS and CDR2 is YYNGEE. The CDR3 loop is CASNSCRGEWYNEQFF. CDR3 bases: TGTGCCAGCAACAGTTGCAGGGGAGAATGGTACAATGAGCAGTTCTTC. Drawing the rest from reference TRBV9 and TRBJ2-1, the complete variable domain is DSGVTQTPKHLITATGQRVTLRCSPRSGDLSVYWYQQSLDQGLQFLIQYYNGEERAKGNILERFSAQQFPDLHSELNLSSLELGDSALYFCASNSCRGEWYNEQFFGPGTRLTVL.

The chain employs TRBV7-2 and TRBJ1-3, with TRBD1 matching over 9 bases. The V segment lost 6 bases and the J segment 0 bases; nucleotides outside the gene matches: 9. The germline V gene encodes CDR1 SGHTA and CDR2 FQGNSA. This CDR3 contains 17 residues. Written as DNA, the CDR3 is TGTGCCAGCAGAACGGGACAGGGCCCCAGCTCTGGAAACACCATATATTTT. Translated, it gives CASRTGQGPSSGNTIYF.

The CDR3 protein is CASSLADPTAQPQHF. The CDR3 DNA is TGCGCCAGCAGCTTGGCCGATCCAACCGCGCAGCCCCAGCATTTT. The V gene is TRBV5-1, the J gene TRBJ1-5, with D unresolved. The CDR3 covers 15 residues. Trimming cost V 0 bases and J 7 bases, with 14 bases left between them. CDR1 and CDR2 from the germline V gene are SGHRS and YFSETQ.

The chain couples TRBV5-6 to TRBJ1-6, with 8 bases identical to TRBD1. CDR3 length: 15 amino acids. The germline V gene encodes CDR1 SGHDT and CDR2 YYEEEE. V trimming: 6 bases; J trimming: 8 bases; junction bases outside the gene matches: 10. This chain's CDR3 is CASTEMTGDYSPLHF. The CDR3 DNA reads as TGTGCCAGCACCGAGATGACAGGGGATTATTCACCCCTCCACTTT.

The V gene is TRBV30, the J gene TRBJ1-6; D not certain. With 0 bases removed from V and 0 bases from J, the gap between germline ends came to 6 bases. Germline lookup yields CDR1 GTSNPN and CDR2 SVGIG (reference sequence). This CDR3 has 15 residues. The CDR3, as DNA: TGTGCCTGGAGTGTACTGAGCTCCTATAATTCACCCCTCCACTTT. This encodes CAWSVLSSYNSPLHF.

This chain links TRBV9 with TRBJ2-7, with TRBD2 matching over 7 bases. V shed 0 bases, J shed 5 bases, and the junction held 5 bases outside the gene matches. CDR1 is SGDLS, CDR2 YYNGEE, per germline. This CDR3 is 14 amino acids long. CDR3 DNA: TGTGCCAGCAGCGTAGGAGCGGGATTTGACGAGCAGTACTTC. Residues: CASSVGAGFDEQYF. Supplemented by reference TRBV9 and TRBJ2-7, the full variable domain reads DSGVTQTPKHLITATGQRVTLRCSPRSGDLSVYWYQQSLDQGLQFLIQYYNGEERAKGNILERFSAQQFPDLHSELNLSSLELGDSALYFCASSVGAGFDEQYFGPGTRLTVT.